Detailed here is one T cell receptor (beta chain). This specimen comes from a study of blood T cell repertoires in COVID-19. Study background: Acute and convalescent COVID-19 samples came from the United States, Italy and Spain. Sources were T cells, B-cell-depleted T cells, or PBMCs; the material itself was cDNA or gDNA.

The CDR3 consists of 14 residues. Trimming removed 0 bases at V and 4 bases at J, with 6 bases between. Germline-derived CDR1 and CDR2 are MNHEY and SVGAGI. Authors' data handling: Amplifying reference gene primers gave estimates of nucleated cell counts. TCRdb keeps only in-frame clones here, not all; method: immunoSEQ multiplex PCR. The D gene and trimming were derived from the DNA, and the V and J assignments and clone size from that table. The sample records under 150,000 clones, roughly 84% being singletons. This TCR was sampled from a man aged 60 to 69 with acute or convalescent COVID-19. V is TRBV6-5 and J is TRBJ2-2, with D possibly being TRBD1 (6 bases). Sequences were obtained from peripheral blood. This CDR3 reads CASSYSQGTGELFF. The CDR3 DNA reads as TGTGCCAGCAGTTACTCACAGGGCACCGGGGAGCTGTTTTTT.